Detailed here is one T cell receptor (beta chain). This clonotype was recorded many times. The specificity of this receptor is unknown. The sample holds no much larger clone one base away, and base qualities are not on file. The sample is drawn from a study of spatial heterogeneity in lung cancer (dated by TCRdb to 2018 to 2020). Regarding the research as a whole: Beta-chain transcripts were consistently detected in greater numbers than alpha-chain transcripts, which likely reflects a higher abundance of beta-chain transcripts. In the raw uncorrected reads, each unique combination of TCR and UMI appeared more than ten times on average. The study quantitatively compared TCR alpha and beta repertoires across multiple tumor regions, matched nontumor lung and blood in non-small cell lung cancer. The study linked features of the TCR repertoire to counts of nonsynonymous mutations, which were determined by whole-exome sequencing of tumor tissue. Both alpha and beta chains were TCR-sequenced in 210 or so tumor regions, approximately 64 matched nontumor lung samples and 45 to 60 PBMC samples obtained at surgery.

Based on the germline V gene, the CDR1 and CDR2 sequences are KGHSH and LQKENI. The CDR3 sequence holds 13 residues, the cysteine and phenylalanine included. Only the CDR3 region is kept as DNA, spanning 39 bases read in frame from base 1. A distance of 11 bases separates the germline ends of V and J, which lose 3 bases and 5 bases respectively. Receptor libraries were prepared by 5' RACE. The sequencer listed for this sample is NextSeq 500. To allow correction of PCR and sequencing errors, the TCR library protocol tagged every TCR cDNA molecule with a unique molecular identifier. The study's own analysis went as follows. Decombinator tools were used for TCR identification, UMI-based error correction and CDR3 extraction. Expanded TCRs were defined as those above a frequency of 2 per 1,000, corresponding to the top 1% of the tumor frequency distribution. Renyi diversity was calculated using the R vegan package after each repertoire was subsampled 100 times to 5,000 TCRs. CDR3 similarity networks were built from amino acid triplet string-kernel similarity, with CDR3s being connected when pairwise similarity was above 0.82. TCRdb trimmed the raw reads at Q25, called clones with MiXCR and kept productive beta chains. Each record represents a unique CDR3 protein, reported with the most common genes and DNA among its rows. TCRdb, not the authors, supplied the V and J calls. A total of more than 35,000 distinct CDR3 sequences appear in this sample, less than 5.5% of them only once. The leading ten clones occupy 29% of the sample.

The time point label, read with the paper, signifies: sample taken at primary tumor resection. For TCR sequencing, whole RNA was extracted from tumor and nontumor lung tissue, or from cryopreserved PBMC samples, and no cell sorting was done. Donors were 72 patients with early-stage, untreated non-small cell lung cancer from the lung TRACERx cohort. Only patients for whom sufficient RNA was available from at least two tumor regions were selected for TCR sequencing. What the study reported, not specific to this receptor: Ubiquitous expanded tumor TCRs showed up in blood more often at tumor resection than at routine follow-up. Additional single-cell paired TCR alpha and beta sequencing was considered necessary to confirm, at a functional level, the hypothesis that regional TCRs recognize regional mutations.

This sequence was found in a female donor with early-stage non-small cell lung cancer. The sequences come from PBMCs, collected at surgery. Here the chain combines TRBV18 and TRBJ2-7; the D segment is perhaps TRBD1 or TRBD2, each sharing 6 matched bases. The CDR3 sequence is CASSPSGADEQYF. Read as DNA, the sequence is TGTGCCAGCTCACCCTCGGGGGCCGACGAGCAGTACTTC. The full variable domain, with segments outside the CDR3 supplied by the reference TRBV18 and TRBJ2-7 proteins, appears as NAGVMQNPRHLVRRRGQEARLRCSPMKGHSHVYWYRQLPEEGLKFMVYLQKENIIDESGMPKERFSAEFPKEGPSILRIQQVVRGDSAAYFCASSPSGADEQYFGPGTRLTVT.